This TCR beta chain was profiled in a study of cytomegalovirus exposure and HLA in healthy donors. This clone was counted between two and nine times. Its antigen is undetermined. Study observations and caveats: The authors later found HLA-associated TCR beta chains more clonally expanded than equally common others. In a later analysis, an Asian-associated ancestry cluster reportedly showed fewer N-insertions than the 666-donor mean. Another analysis was done later, and it associated around 17,000 TCR beta sequences with HLA alleles at 0.05 false discovery rate.

PCR used 60 Vbeta primers and 13 Jbeta primers. Clones were read by immunoSEQ multiplex PCR, and TCRdb kept only the in-frame ones, dropping some. There are about 150,000 clones in the sample; 76% occur only once, and around 2% lies in the top ten. The germline gives CDR1 MNHEY, CDR2 SMNVEV (reference sequence). V was cut by 6 bases and J by 12 bases, with 24 bases left in between. This CDR3 has 15 residues. This receptor was taken from a female donor in good health and CMV-seropositive. V usage is TRBV27 and J usage is TRBJ2-1; D is unresolved. Sequencing was done on a sample of PBMCs. DNA of the CDR3: TGTGCCAGCAGCCCAGTGGGCCAAGAGCTGGAAGGGCAGTTCTTC. Translated, it gives CASSPVGQELEGQFF.